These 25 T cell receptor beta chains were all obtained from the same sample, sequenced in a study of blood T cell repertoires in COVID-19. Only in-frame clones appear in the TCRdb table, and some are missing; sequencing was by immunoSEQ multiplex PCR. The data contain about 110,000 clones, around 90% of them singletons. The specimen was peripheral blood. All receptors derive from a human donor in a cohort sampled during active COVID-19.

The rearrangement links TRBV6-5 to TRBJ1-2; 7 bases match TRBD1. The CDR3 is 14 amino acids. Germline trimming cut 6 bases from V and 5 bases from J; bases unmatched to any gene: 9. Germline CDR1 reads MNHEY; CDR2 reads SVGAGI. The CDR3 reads CASRPYGTAYGYTF. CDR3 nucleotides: TGTGCCAGCAGGCCCTACGGGACAGCTTATGGCTACACCTTC.

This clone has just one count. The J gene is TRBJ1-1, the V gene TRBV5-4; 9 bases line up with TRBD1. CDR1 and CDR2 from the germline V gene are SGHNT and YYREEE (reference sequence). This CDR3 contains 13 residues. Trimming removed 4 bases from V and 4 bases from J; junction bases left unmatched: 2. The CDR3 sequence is CASSRQGVTEAFF. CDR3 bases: TGTGCCAGCAGCCGACAGGGGGTCACTGAAGCTTTCTTT.

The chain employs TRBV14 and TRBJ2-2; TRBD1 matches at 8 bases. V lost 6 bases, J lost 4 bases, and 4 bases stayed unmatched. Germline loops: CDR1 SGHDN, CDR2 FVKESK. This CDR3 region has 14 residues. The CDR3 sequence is CASSRTGTTGELFF. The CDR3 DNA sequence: TGTGCCAGCAGTCGGACAGGGACCACCGGGGAGCTGTTTTTT.

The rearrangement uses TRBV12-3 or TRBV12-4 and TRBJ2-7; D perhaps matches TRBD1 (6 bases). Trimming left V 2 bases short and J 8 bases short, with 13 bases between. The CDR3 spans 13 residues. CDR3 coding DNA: TGTGCCAGCAGTTTACTTGGCCAGGGGAAGCAGTACTTC. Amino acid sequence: CASSLLGQGKQYF.

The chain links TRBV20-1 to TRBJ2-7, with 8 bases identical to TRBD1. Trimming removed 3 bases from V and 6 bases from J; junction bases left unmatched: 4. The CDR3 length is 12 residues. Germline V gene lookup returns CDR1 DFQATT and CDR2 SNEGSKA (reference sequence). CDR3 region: CSASDRGGEQYF. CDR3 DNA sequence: TGCAGTGCTAGTGACAGGGGTGGCGAGCAGTACTTC.

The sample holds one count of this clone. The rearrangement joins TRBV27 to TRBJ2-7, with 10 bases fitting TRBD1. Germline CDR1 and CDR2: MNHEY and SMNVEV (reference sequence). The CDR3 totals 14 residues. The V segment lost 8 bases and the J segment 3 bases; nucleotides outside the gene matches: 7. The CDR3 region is CASGHRDRGYEQYF. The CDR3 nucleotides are TGTGCCAGCGGTCACAGGGACAGGGGCTACGAGCAGTACTTC.

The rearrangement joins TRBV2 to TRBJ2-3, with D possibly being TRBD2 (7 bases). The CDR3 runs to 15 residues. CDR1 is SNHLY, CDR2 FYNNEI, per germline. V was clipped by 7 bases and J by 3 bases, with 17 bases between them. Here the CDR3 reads CASTFSGGGTDTQYF. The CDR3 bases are TGTGCCAGCACCTTTTCGGGGGGCGGGACAGATACGCAGTATTTT.

This CDR3 reads CASNPKNRAGGYTF. As DNA, the CDR3 is TGTGCCAGTAACCCTAAGAACAGGGCAGGTGGCTACACCTTC. This rearrangement joins TRBV19 to TRBJ1-2; perhaps TRBD1 as D (6 bases). The V gene lost 7 bases and the J gene lost 7 bases, with 19 bases spanning the gap. Looked up from germline, CDR1 is LNHDA and CDR2 is SQIVND (reference sequence). This CDR3 has 14 amino acids.

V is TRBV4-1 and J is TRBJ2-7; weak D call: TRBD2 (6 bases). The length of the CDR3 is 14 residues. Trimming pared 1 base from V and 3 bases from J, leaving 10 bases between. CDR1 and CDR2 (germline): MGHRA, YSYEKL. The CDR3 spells CASSQAETSYEQYF. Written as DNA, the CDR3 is TGCGCCAGCAGCCAAGCGGAGACTAGCTACGAGCAGTACTTC.

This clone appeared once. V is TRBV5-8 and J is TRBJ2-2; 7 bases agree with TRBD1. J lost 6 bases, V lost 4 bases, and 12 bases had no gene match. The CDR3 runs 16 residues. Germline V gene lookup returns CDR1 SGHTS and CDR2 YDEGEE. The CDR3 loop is CASSGHRGSRAGELFF. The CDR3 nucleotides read TGTGCCAGCAGCGGTCACAGGGGAAGTAGGGCCGGGGAGCTGTTTTTT.

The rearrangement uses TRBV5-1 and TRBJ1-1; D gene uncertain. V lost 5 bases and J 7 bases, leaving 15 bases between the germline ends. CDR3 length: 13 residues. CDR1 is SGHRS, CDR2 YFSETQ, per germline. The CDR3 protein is CASSPQSGDEAFF. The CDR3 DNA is TGCGCCAGCAGTCCTCAGTCCGGGGATGAAGCTTTCTTT. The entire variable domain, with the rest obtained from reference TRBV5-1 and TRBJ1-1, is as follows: KAGVTQTPRYLIKTRGQQVTLSCSPISGHRSVSWYQQTPGQGLQFLFEYFSETQRNKGNFPGRFSGRQFSNSRSEMNVSTLELGDSALYLCASSPQSGDEAFFGQGTRLTVV.

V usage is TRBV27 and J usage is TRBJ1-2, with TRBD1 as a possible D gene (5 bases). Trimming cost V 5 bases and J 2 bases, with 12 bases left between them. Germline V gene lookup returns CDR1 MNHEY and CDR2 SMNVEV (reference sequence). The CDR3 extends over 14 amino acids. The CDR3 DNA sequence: TGTGCCAGCAGTCCCACCCCAGGGAACTATGGCTACACCTTC. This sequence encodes CASSPTPGNYGYTF.

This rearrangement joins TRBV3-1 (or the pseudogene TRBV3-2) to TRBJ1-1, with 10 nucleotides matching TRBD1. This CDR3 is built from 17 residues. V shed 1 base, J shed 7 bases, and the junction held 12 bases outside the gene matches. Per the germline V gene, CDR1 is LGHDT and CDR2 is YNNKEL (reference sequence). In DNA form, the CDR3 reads TGTGCCAGCAGCCAAGGGCCCCCGGGACAGGGGCTTGGTGAAGCTTTCTTT. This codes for CASSQGPPGQGLGEAFF.

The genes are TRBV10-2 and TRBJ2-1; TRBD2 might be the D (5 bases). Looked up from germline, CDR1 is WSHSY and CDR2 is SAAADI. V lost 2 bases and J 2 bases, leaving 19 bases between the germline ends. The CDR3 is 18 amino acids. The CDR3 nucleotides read TGCGCCAGCAGTGAGGCCGACTGGCGCGGGTCAGCCTACAATGAGCAGTTCTTC. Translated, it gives CASSEADWRGSAYNEQFF.

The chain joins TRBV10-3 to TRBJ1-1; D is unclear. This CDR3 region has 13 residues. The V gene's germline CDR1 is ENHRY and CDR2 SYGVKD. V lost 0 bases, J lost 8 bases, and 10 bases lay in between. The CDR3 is CAISESGGPEAFF. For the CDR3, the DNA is TGTGCCATCAGTGAGTCAGGAGGACCCGAAGCTTTCTTT.

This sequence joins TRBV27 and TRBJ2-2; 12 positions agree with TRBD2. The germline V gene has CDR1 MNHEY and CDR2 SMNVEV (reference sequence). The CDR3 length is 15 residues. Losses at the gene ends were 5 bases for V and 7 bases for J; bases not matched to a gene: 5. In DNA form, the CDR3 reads TGTGCCAGCAGTAGACTAGCGGGAGATAACGGGGAGCTGTTTTTT. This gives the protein CASSRLAGDNGELFF.

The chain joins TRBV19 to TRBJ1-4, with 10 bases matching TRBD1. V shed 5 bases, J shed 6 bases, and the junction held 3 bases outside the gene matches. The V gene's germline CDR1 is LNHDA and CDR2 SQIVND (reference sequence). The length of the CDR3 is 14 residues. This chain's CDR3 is CASSAGQGHEKLFF. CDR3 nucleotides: TGTGCCAGTAGTGCGGGACAGGGGCATGAAAAACTGTTTTTT.

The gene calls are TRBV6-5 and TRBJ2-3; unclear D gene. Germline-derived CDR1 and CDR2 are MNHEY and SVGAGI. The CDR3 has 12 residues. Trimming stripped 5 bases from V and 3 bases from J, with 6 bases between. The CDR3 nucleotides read TGTGCCAGCAGTCCTAAGACAGATACGCAGTATTTT. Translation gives CASSPKTDTQYF.

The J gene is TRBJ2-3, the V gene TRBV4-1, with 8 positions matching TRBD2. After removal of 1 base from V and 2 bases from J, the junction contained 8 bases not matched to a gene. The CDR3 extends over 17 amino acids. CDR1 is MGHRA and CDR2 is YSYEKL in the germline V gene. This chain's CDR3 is CASSQGAGGGPTDTQYF. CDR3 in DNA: TGCGCCAGCAGCCAAGGCGCGGGGGGTGGCCCCACAGATACGCAGTATTTT.

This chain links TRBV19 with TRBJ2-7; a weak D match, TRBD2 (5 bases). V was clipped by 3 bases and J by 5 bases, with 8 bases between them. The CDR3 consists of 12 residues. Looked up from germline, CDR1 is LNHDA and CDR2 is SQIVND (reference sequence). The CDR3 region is CASSIGVHEQYF. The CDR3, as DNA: TGTGCCAGTAGTATCGGGGTGCACGAGCAGTACTTC. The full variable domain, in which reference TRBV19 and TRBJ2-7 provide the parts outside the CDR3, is DGGITQSPKYLFRKEGQNVTLSCEQNLNHDAMYWYRQDPGQGLRLIYYSQIVNDFQKGDIAEGYSVSREKKESFPLTVTSAQKNPTAFYLCASSIGVHEQYFGPGTRLTVT.

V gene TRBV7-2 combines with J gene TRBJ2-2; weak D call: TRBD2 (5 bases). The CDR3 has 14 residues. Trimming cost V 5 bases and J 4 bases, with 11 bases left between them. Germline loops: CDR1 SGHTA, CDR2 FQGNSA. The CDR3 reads CASSKVAGTGELFF. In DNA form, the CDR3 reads TGTGCCAGCAGCAAAGTGGCGGGCACCGGGGAGCTGTTTTTT.

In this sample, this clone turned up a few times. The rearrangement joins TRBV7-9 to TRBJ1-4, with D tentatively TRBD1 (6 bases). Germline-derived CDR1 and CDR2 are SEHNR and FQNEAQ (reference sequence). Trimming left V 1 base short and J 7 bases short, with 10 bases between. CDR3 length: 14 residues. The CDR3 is CASSLETGPEKLFF. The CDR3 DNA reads TGTGCCAGCAGCTTAGAGACAGGACCTGAAAAACTGTTTTTT.

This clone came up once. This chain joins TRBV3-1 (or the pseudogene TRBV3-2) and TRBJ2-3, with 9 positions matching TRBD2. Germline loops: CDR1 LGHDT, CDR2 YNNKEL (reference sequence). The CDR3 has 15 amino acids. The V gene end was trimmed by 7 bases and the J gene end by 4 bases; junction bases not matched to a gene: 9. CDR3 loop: CASNLRGGLADTQYF. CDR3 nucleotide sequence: TGTGCCAGCAACCTGCGGGGGGGCCTGGCAGATACGCAGTATTTT.

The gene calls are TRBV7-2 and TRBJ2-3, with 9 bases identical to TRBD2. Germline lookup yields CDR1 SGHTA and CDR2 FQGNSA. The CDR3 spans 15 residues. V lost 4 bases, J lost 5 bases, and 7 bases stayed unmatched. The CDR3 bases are TGTGCCAGCAGCTCCATAGCGGGAGTGGGAGATACGCAGTATTTT. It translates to CASSSIAGVGDTQYF.

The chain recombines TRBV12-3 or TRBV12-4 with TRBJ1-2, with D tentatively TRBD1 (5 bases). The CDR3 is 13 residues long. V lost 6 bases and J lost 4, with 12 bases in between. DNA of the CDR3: TGTGCCAGCAGCGCGGACAAGAGCTATGGCTACACCTTC. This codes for CASSADKSYGYTF.